This passage covers 7 T cell receptor beta chains from one sample sequenced in a study of CD4 T cells in relation to SARS-CoV-2 and coronaviruses. Unexposed donor CD4+ T cells date from 2011-2018, before the COVID-19 pandemic. Isolation of CD4+ T cells took place after 10 days in culture. The antigens these receptors bind are not known. Profiling relied on immunoSEQ multiplex PCR, and the TCRdb table lists in-frame clones only, not all of them. The data hold about 21,000 clones, with less than 85% observed a single time. What was sequenced was CD4+ T cells from PBMCs, cultured in vitro. These receptors were taken from a human donor in good health.

J is TRBJ1-5 and V is TRBV27; 7 positions match TRBD1. Trimming at V came to 6 bases and at J to 4 bases, leaving 6 bases not matched to a gene. The germline CDR1 and CDR2 sequences are MNHEY and SMNVEV (reference sequence). CDR3 size: 14 residues. CDR3 loop: CASRPGGGNQPQHF. The CDR3 bases are TGTGCCAGCAGGCCAGGGGGAGGTAATCAGCCCCAGCATTTT.

The gene calls are TRBV5-1 and TRBJ2-1; 12 bases are a match to TRBD1. This CDR3 is built from 17 residues. With 4 bases clipped from V and 0 bases from J, the junction kept 5 bases outside the gene matches. Germline-derived CDR1 and CDR2 are SGHRS and YFSETQ. The CDR3 DNA reads TGCGCCAGCAGCCTAGGGACAGGGGGCAGCTCCTACAATGAGCAGTTCTTC. Translated, it gives CASSLGTGGSSYNEQFF.

This chain uses TRBV12-3 or TRBV12-4 with TRBJ2-7; D is ambiguous. The CDR3 covers 12 residues. V was shortened by 2 bases and J by 3 bases, with 5 bases between the two germline ends. CDR3 protein: CASSLSHYEQYF. The CDR3 region has the DNA TGTGCCAGCAGTTTAAGCCACTACGAGCAGTACTTC.

The V gene is TRBV2, the J gene TRBJ2-6; the D is unclear. V was trimmed by 6 bases and J by 0 bases, leaving 9 bases between them. The germline CDR1 and CDR2 sequences are SNHLY and FYNNEI. The CDR3 is 15 amino acids. The CDR3 loop is CASRAENSGANVLTF. The CDR3, as DNA: TGTGCCAGCAGAGCTGAAAACTCTGGGGCCAACGTCCTGACTTTC.

V usage is TRBV5-1 and J usage is TRBJ1-4; D uncertain. The germline V gene encodes CDR1 SGHRS and CDR2 YFSETQ. The CDR3 contains 15 residues. V lost 2 bases, J lost 5 bases, and 13 bases lay in between. The CDR3 DNA reads as TGCGCCAGCAGCTTAGGGCATCAGGCGAATGAAAAACTGTTTTTT. It translates to CASSLGHQANEKLFF.

V is TRBV5-1 and J is TRBJ2-1, with D perhaps being TRBD1 or TRBD2 (5 bases each). The length of the CDR3 is 15 residues. Germline V gives CDR1 SGHRS, CDR2 YFSETQ. V gave up 6 bases and J gave up 5 bases, with 18 bases separating them. In DNA, the CDR3 is TGCGCCAGCACGGTTTCGGGGACGCGTCACAATGAGCAGTTCTTC. Amino acid sequence: CASTVSGTRHNEQFF.

The chain uses TRBV13 and TRBJ1-1; D uncertain. The V gene's germline CDR1 is PRHDT and CDR2 FYEKMQ (reference sequence). This CDR3 comprises 14 residues. Trimming took off 2 bases at V and 2 bases at J, with 9 bases between the two ends. The CDR3 spells CASSLRVPNTEAFF. The CDR3 coding sequence is TGTGCCAGCAGCTTAAGGGTCCCCAACACTGAAGCTTTCTTT. The full variable domain, with the rest looked up from reference TRBV13 and TRBJ1-1, is AAGVIQSPRHLIKEKRETATLKCYPIPRHDTVYWYQQGPGQDPQFLISFYEKMQSDKGSIPDRFSAQQFSDYHSELNMSSLELGDSALYFCASSLRVPNTEAFFGQGTRLTVV.